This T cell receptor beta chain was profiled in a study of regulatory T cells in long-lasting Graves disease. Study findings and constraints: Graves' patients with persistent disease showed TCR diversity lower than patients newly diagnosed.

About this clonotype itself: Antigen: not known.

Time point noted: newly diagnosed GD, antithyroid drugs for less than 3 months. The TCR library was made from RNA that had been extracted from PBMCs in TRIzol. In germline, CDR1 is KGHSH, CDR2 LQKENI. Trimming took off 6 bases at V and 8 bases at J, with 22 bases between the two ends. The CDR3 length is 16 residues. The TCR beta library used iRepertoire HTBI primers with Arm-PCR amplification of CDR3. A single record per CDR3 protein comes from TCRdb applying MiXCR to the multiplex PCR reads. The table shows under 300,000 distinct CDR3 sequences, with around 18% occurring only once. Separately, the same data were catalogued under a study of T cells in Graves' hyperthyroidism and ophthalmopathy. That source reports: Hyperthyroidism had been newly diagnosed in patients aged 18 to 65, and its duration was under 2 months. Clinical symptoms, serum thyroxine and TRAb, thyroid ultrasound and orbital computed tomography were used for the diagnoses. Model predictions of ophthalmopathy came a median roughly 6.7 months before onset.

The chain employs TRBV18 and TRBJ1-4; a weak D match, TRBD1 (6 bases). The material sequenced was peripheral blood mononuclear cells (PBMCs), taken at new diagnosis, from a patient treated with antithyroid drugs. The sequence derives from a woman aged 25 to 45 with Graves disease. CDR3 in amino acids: CASSPDRDTRKEKLFF. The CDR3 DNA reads TGTGCCAGCTCTCCAGATCGGGACACGCGTAAGGAAAAACTGTTTTTT.